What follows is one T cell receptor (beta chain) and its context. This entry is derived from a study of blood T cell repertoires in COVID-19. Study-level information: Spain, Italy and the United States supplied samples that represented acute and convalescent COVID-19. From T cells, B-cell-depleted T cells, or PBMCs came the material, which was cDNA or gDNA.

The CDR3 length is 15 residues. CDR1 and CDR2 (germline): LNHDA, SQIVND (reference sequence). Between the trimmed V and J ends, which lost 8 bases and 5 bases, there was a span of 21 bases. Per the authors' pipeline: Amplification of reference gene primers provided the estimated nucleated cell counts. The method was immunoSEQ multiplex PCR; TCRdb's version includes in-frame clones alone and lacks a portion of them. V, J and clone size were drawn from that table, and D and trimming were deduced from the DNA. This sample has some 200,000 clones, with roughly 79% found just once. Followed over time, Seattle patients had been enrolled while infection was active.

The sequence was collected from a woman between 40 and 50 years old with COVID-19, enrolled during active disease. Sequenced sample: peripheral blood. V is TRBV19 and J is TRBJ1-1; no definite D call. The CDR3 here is CASHPPARRVTEAFF. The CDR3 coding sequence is TGTGCCAGTCATCCCCCGGCGCGACGGGTAACTGAAGCTTTCTTT.